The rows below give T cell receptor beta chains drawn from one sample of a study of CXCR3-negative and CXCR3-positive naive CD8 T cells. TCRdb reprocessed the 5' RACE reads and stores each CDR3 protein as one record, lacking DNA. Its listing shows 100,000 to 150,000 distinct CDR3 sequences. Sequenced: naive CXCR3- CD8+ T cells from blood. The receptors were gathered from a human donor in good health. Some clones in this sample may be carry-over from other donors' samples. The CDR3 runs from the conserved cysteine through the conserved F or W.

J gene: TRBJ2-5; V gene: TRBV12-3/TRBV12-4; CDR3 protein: CASSLAHEETQYF
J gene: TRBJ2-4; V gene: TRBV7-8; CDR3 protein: CASSLAQEDPPYF
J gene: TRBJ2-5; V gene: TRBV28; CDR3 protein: CASSLGFQTLGETQYF
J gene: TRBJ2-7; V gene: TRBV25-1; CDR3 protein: CASSDPGTNSYEQYF
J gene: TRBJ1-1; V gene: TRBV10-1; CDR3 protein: CASSAGSGLMNTEAFF
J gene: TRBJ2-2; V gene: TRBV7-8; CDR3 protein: CASSFQTGDTGELFF
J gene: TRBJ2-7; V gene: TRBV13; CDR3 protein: CASSPAAASVEQYF
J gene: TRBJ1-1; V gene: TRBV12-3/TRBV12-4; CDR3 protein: CASSKDGLNTEAFF
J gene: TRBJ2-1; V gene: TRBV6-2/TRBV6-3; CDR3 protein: CASAWEHRYNEQFF
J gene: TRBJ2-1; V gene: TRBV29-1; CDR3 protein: CSVDLGFGQFF
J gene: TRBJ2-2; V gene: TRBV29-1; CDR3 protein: CSADERTGELFF
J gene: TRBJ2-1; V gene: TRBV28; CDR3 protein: CASSRSGGRNEQFF
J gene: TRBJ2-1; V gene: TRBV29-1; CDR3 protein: CSVEDWASGTSNEQFF
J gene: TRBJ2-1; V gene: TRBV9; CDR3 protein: CASSVESSSYNEQFF
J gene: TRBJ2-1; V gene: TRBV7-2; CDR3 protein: CASSPFRTSGSHPYNEQFF
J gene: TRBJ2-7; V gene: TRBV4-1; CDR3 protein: CASSQAIGTSGRGRGEQYF
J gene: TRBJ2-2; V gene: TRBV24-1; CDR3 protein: CATSDLQPRGLNTGELFF
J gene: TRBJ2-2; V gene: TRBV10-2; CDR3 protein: CASSESNRGAGELFF
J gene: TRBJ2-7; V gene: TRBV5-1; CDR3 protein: CASSLGGLDYEQYF
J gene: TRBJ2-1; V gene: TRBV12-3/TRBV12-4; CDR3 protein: CASSLLLAVGDEQFF